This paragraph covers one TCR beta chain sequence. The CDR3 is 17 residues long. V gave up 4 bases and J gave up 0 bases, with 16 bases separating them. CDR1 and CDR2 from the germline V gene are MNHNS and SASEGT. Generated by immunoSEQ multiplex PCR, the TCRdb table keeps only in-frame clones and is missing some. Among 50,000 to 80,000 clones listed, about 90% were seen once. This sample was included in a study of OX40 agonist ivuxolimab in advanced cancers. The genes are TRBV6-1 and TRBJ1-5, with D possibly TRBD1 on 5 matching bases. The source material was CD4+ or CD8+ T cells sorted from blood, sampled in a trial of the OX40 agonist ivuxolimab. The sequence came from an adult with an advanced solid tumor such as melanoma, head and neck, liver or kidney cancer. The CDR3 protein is CASSARQFLNSNQPQHF. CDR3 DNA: TGTGCCAGCAGTGCGAGACAGTTTCTGAATAGCAATCAGCCCCAGCATTTT.